The entry that follows covers one TCR beta chain sequence. The V gene's germline CDR1 is MNHNY and CDR2 SVGAGI (reference sequence). The CDR3 runs 15 residues. Trimming stripped 6 bases from V and 4 bases from J, with 18 bases between. This specimen belongs to a study of blood T cell repertoires in COVID-19. The data were produced by immunoSEQ multiplex PCR, yet TCRdb's version contains in-frame clones alone and is incomplete. The table has about 94,000 clones, about 83% seen once. Sequencing used peripheral blood. The TCR sequence derives from a man aged 65 to 79 with COVID-19, enrolled during active disease. The rearrangement links TRBV6-6 to TRBJ1-2, with D perhaps matching TRBD1 (6 bases). CDR3 loop: CASRKMDSLGYGYTF. The CDR3 nucleotides are TGTGCCAGCAGGAAAATGGACAGTTTGGGCTATGGCTACACCTTC.